This T cell receptor beta chain was observed in a study of response to subunit inactivated influenza vaccine. TCRdb passed the RT-PCR reads through MiXCR, listing each CDR3 protein once. The sample yields around 790,000 distinct CDR3 sequences, around 20% seen once. Per the germline V gene, CDR1 is SQVTM and CDR2 is ANQGSEA. The V and J ends lost 6 bases and 5 bases respectively, with 16 bases between them. The CDR3 runs 13 residues. This clonotype has only a few counts. The TCR was taken from a man aged 50-60 years who received an inactivated influenza vaccine. Here the sequenced sample was PBMCs from blood, taken 5 to 6 days after vaccination. The chain is built from TRBV29-1 and TRBJ1-2, with a weak D call TRBD1 (5 bases). The CDR3 bases are TGCAGCGTCGGGACGGCGCTAGTTTATGGCTACACCTTC. This codes for CSVGTALVYGYTF.